What follows are 20 T cell receptor beta chains derived from one specimen sequenced in a study of T cell responses to AZD1222 COVID-19 vaccine (dated by TCRdb to 2020 to 2023). Library preparation used the immunoSEQ multiplex PCR assay. TCRdb provides this immuneACCESS table in a form limited to in-frame rearrangements. Some clones are lacking; in checked studies, under half of them reflect an unresolved V gene, and why the rest are absent is not known. The table for this sample lists about 120,000 clones; roughly 87% of them were counted only once. 9.8% of the sample belongs to the ten largest clones. In the paper's terms, the time point label means: baseline before first vaccination. Sample: peripheral blood, taken on day 0 of AZD1222 vaccination. Receptors originate from an adult in good health.

The chain recombines TRBV27 with TRBJ2-7; TRBD1 matches 7 bases. This CDR3 comprises 13 residues. With V trimmed by 4 bases and J by 1 base, 1 base remained unmatched. Germline V gives CDR1 MNHEY, CDR2 SMNVEV (reference sequence). CDR3 amino acids: CASSSGQSYEQYF. The CDR3, as DNA: TGTGCCAGCAGTTCGGGACAGTCCTACGAGCAGTACTTC.

The rearrangement joins TRBV30 to TRBJ1-3; 7 bases fit TRBD1. J was trimmed by 1 base and V by 3 bases; bases with no gene match: 6. The CDR3 has 15 residues. Germline CDR1 reads GTSNPN; CDR2 reads SVGIG (reference sequence). The CDR3 loop is CAWRHFRGSGNTIYF. The CDR3 DNA sequence: TGTGCCTGGAGGCACTTCAGGGGGTCTGGAAACACCATATATTTT.

This chain joins TRBV19 and TRBJ2-7; D not certain. Germline V gives CDR1 LNHDA, CDR2 SQIVND (reference sequence). The CDR3 extends over 14 amino acids. V was cut by 6 bases and J by 0 bases, with 12 bases left in between. CDR3 loop: CASRWDGNSYEQYF. The CDR3 bases are TGTGCCAGTAGATGGGATGGAAACTCCTACGAGCAGTACTTC.

The chain is built from TRBV6-2 or TRBV6-3 and TRBJ2-7; possibly TRBD1 or TRBD2 for D (6 bases each). V was pared by 4 bases and J by 0 bases, with 13 bases between. Germline CDR1 is MNHEY and CDR2 is SVGEGT. The CDR3 consists of 15 residues. Here the CDR3 DNA reads TGTGCCAGCAGTTCCCGAGGGGGAGGCTCCTACGAGCAGTACTTC. It is translated as CASSSRGGGSYEQYF.

The table lists this clone with a few counts. The rearrangement links TRBV23-1 to TRBJ1-1; 7 positions agree with TRBD1. TRBV23-1 is an ORF for which the function is uncertain. J lost 4 bases, V lost 4 bases, and 15 bases had no gene match. This CDR3 contains 17 residues. The CDR3 sequence: CASSPPLGQRRITEAFF. Here the CDR3 DNA reads TGCGCCAGCAGTCCCCCCCTGGGACAGCGAAGAATCACTGAAGCTTTCTTT.

The chain links TRBV27 to TRBJ1-6; D may be TRBD1 (6 bases). The V end lost 5 bases, the J end lost 9 bases, and 14 bases lay between the germline ends. The CDR3 is 14 residues long. From germline, CDR1 is MNHEY and CDR2 SMNVEV (reference sequence). CDR3 region: CASSPPGGTSPLHF. The CDR3 DNA follows: TGTGCCAGCAGTCCCCCGGGGGGCACTTCACCCCTCCACTTT.

This clone was recorded only once. V and J are TRBV10-3 and TRBJ1-6; 8 nucleotides align to TRBD1. The CDR3 loop spans 16 amino acids. From germline, CDR1 is ENHRY and CDR2 SYGVKD. Germline trimming cut 0 bases from V and 4 bases from J; bases unmatched to any gene: 2. The CDR3, as DNA: TGTGCCATCAGTGAGTCGACAGGGGTTTATAATTCACCCCTCCACTTT. It translates to CAISESTGVYNSPLHF.

This sequence joins TRBV24-1 and TRBJ2-7; D gene unclear. V shed 2 bases and J shed 2 bases, with 9 bases lying between them. Germline loops: CDR1 KGHDR, CDR2 SFDVKD. The CDR3 spans 14 residues. CDR3 sequence reads: CATSDSGGTYEQYF. The CDR3 DNA is TGTGCCACCAGTGATTCAGGCGGTACCTACGAGCAGTACTTC.

The V call is TRBV2, the J call TRBJ1-2, with D unresolved. Trimming left V 9 bases short and J 6 bases short, with 11 bases between. CDR1 SNHLY and CDR2 FYNNEI come from the germline V gene. The CDR3 totals 11 residues. The CDR3 is CAREQPDGYTF. The CDR3 region has the DNA TGTGCCAGAGAGCAACCGGATGGCTACACCTTC. Using reference TRBV2 and TRBJ1-2 for the parts outside the CDR3, the full variable domain is EPEVTQTPSHQVTQMGQEVILRCVPISNHLYFYWYRQILGQKVEFLVSFYNNEISEKSEIFDDQFSVERPDGSNFTLKIRSTKLEDSAMYFCAREQPDGYTFGSGTRLTVV.

The gene calls are TRBV6-1 and TRBJ1-3; 8 bases agree with TRBD1. Germline V gene sequence: CDR1 MNHNS, CDR2 SASEGT. Trimming took 2 bases from V and 0 from J; bases not matched to a gene: 3. The CDR3 totals 16 residues. CDR3 sequence: CASSETGQGSGNTIYF. CDR3 DNA sequence: TGTGCCAGCAGTGAAACAGGACAGGGCTCTGGAAACACCATATATTTT.

CDR3 region: CASSLEGTDTQYF. For the CDR3, the DNA is TGTGCCAGCAGCTTAGAAGGGACAGATACGCAGTATTTT. The rearrangement links TRBV13 to TRBJ2-3; no reliable D call. This CDR3 region has 13 residues. The V end was cut by 1 base, the J end by 3 bases, with 5 bases between. The V gene's germline CDR1 is PRHDT and CDR2 FYEKMQ (reference sequence).

This sequence joins TRBV2 and TRBJ1-1; D remains unclear. Trimming took 6 bases from V and 4 from J, leaving 6 bases between them. Germline CDR1 SNHLY, CDR2 FYNNEI. CDR3 length: 11 amino acids. For the CDR3, the DNA is TGTGCCAGCAGCTGGACCACTGAAGCTTTCTTT. Its translation: CASSWTTEAFF.

Here the CDR3 DNA reads TGCAGCGTTAGCCGACGGCTATCTTCCCACAATGAGCAGTTCTTC. Translated, it gives CSVSRRLSSHNEQFF. V usage is TRBV29-1 and J usage is TRBJ2-1; D call uncertain. Per germline, CDR1 SQVTM and CDR2 ANQGSEA. The CDR3 runs 15 residues. Trimming shortened V by 5 bases and J by 5 bases, and 19 bases separated the two germline ends.

V and J are TRBV28 and TRBJ1-2, with TRBD1 identical over 7 bases. The V gene end was trimmed by 6 bases and the J gene end by 6 bases; junction bases not matched to a gene: 13. The CDR3 has 15 residues. Germline V gene data show CDR1 as MDHEN and CDR2 as SYDVKM. This CDR3 is CASRMTGTVLHGYTF. The DNA of the CDR3 is TGTGCCAGCAGGATGACCGGGACAGTGCTCCATGGCTACACCTTC.

This sequence joins TRBV20-1 and TRBJ1-6, with unresolved D. This CDR3 comprises 13 residues. Trimming stripped 4 bases from V and 7 bases from J, with 11 bases between. The germline gives CDR1 DFQATT, CDR2 SNEGSKA (reference sequence). The CDR3 DNA reads TGCAGTGCTATTGACCAACTAAATTCACCCCTCCACTTT. It specifies CSAIDQLNSPLHF.

This chain links TRBV6-5 with TRBJ2-7, with 10 bases fitting TRBD1. The germline gives CDR1 MNHEY, CDR2 SVGAGI. Trimming cost V 6 bases and J 4 bases; bases outside gene matches: 6. The CDR3 is 14 amino acids. Written as DNA, the CDR3 is TGTGCCAGCAGGGAGACAGGGGGCGATTACGAGCAGTACTTC. It encodes CASRETGGDYEQYF.

V gene TRBV5-1 combines with J gene TRBJ2-1; D remains ambiguous. CDR3 length: 13 amino acids. V was clipped by 6 bases and J by 0 bases, with 7 bases between them. Per the germline V gene, CDR1 is SGHRS and CDR2 is YFSETQ. The DNA for the CDR3 is TGCGCCAGCACTGCCGGCTCCTACAATGAGCAGTTCTTC. Protein sequence: CASTAGSYNEQFF.

The V and J genes are TRBV7-3 and TRBJ2-4, with a tentative D call TRBD2 (7 bases). Trimming took off 4 bases at V and 0 bases at J, with 22 bases between the two ends. This CDR3 is 19 amino acids long. CDR1 SGHTA and CDR2 FQGTGA come from the germline V gene. CDR3 sequence (DNA): TGTGCCAGCAGCTCCCAAAGGCCGGCGGGGGCGATAGCCAAAAACATTCAGTACTTC. It specifies CASSSQRPAGAIAKNIQYF.

The chain has TRBV18 and TRBJ1-4, with a weak D call TRBD1 (5 bases). CDR1 is KGHSH and CDR2 is LQKENI in the germline V gene. V was shortened by 3 bases and J by 0 bases, with 8 bases between the two germline ends. CDR3 length equals 15 residues. CDR3 amino acids: CASSPQGATNEKLFF. The CDR3 nucleotides read TGTGCCAGCTCACCGCAGGGTGCAACTAATGAAAAACTGTTTTTT.

This chain uses TRBV4-1 with TRBJ2-2; D is possibly TRBD1 or TRBD2 (5 bases each). The CDR3 spans 15 residues. Trimming pared 4 bases from V and 3 bases from J, leaving 12 bases between. Per germline, CDR1 MGHRA and CDR2 YSYEKL. As DNA, the CDR3 is TGCGCCAGCAGCCTGTTCGTGGGGGACACCGGGGAGCTGTTTTTT. Protein product: CASSLFVGDTGELFF.